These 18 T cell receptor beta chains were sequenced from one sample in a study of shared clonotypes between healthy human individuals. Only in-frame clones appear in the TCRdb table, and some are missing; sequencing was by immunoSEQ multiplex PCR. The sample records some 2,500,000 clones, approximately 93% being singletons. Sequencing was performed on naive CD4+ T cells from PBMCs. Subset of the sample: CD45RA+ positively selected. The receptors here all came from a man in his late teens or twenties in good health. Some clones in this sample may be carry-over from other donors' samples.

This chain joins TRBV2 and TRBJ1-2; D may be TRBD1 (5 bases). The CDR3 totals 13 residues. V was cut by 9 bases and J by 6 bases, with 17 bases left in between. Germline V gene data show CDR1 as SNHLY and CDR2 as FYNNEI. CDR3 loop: CASRRGGENGYTF. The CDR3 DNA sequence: TGTGCCAGTCGGCGTGGAGGGGAAAATGGCTACACCTTC. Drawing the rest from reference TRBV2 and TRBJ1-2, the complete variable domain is EPEVTQTPSHQVTQMGQEVILRCVPISNHLYFYWYRQILGQKVEFLVSFYNNEISEKSEIFDDQFSVERPDGSNFTLKIRSTKLEDSAMYFCASRRGGENGYTFGSGTRLTVV.

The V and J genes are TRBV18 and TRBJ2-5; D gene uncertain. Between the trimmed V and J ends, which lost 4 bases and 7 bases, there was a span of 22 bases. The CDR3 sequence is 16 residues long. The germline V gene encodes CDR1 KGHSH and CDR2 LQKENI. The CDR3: CASSQYTTSTRTTQYF. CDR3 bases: TGTGCCAGCTCACAATATACTACGAGCACCAGGACGACCCAGTACTTC. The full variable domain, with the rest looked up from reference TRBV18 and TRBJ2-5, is NAGVMQNPRHLVRRRGQEARLRCSPMKGHSHVYWYRQLPEEGLKFMVYLQKENIIDESGMPKERFSAEFPKEGPSILRIQQVVRGDSAAYFCASSQYTTSTRTTQYFGPGTRLLVL.

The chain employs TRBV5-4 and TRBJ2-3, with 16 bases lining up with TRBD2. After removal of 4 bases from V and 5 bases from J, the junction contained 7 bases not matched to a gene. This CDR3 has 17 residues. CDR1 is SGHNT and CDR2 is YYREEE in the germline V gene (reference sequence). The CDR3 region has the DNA TGTGCCAGCAGCCCCGGGACTAGCGGGAGGGCCGAAGATACGCAGTATTTT. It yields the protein CASSPGTSGRAEDTQYF.

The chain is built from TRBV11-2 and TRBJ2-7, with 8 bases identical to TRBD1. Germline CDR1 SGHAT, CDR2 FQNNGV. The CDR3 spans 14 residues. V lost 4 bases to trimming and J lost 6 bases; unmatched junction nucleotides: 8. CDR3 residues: CASSSWTGLGEQYF. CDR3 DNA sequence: TGTGCCAGCAGCTCATGGACAGGGTTGGGCGAGCAGTACTTC.

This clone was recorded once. In DNA form, the CDR3 reads TGTGCCAGTAGTATAGGTGGAGGCTCTGGGGCCAACGTCCTGACTTTC. Its translation is CASSIGGGSGANVLTF. This rearrangement joins TRBV19 to TRBJ2-6, with D tentatively TRBD2 (5 bases). The CDR3 has 16 amino acids. Germline-derived CDR1 and CDR2 are LNHDA and SQIVND (reference sequence). Between the trimmed V and J ends, which lost 1 base and 0 bases, there was a span of 7 bases.

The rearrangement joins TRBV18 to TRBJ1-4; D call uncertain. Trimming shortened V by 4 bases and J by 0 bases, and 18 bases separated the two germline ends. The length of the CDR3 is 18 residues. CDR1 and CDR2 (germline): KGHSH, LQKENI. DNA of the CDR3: TGTGCCAGCTCACGACAATTAACAGCATCCGCAACTAATGAAAAACTGTTTTTT. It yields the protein CASSRQLTASATNEKLFF.

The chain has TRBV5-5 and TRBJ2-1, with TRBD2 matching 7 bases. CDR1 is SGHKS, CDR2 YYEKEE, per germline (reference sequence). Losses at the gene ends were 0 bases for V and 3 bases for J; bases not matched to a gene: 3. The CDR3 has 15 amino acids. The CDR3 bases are TGTGCCAGCAGCTTGGAGGGAGGGAGCTACAATGAGCAGTTCTTC. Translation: CASSLEGGSYNEQFF.

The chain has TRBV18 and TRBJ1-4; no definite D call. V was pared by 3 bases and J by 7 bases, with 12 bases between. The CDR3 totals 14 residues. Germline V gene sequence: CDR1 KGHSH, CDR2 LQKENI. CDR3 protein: CASSPLDTSEKLFF. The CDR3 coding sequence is TGTGCCAGCTCACCTCTAGATACATCTGAAAAACTGTTTTTT.

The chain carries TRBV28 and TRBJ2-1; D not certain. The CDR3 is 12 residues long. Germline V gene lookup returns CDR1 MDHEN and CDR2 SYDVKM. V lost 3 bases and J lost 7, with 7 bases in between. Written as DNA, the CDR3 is TGTGCCAGCAGTTTTGTCCCGAATGAGCAGTTCTTC. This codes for CASSFVPNEQFF. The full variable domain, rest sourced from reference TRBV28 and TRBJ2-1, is DVKVTQSSRYLVKRTGEKVFLECVQDMDHENMFWYRQDPGLGLRLIYFSYDVKMKEKGDIPEGYSVSREKKERFSLILESASTNQTSMYLCASSFVPNEQFFGPGTRLTVL.

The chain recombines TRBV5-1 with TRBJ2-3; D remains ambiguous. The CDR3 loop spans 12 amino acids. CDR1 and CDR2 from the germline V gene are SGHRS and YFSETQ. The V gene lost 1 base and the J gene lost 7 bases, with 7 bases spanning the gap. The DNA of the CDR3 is TGCGCCAGCAGCTTGTTAGGGAATACGCAGTATTTT. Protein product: CASSLLGNTQYF.

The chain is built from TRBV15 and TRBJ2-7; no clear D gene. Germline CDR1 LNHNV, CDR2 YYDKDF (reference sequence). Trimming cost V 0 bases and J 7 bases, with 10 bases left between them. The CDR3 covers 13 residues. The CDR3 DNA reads TGTGCCACCAGCAGAGACCCCCAGTGGGAGCAGTACTTC. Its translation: CATSRDPQWEQYF.

CDR3 sequence: CASSFRSGSYYNEQFF. CDR3 sequence (DNA): TGTGCCAGCAGTTTTAGGAGCGGGAGTTACTACAATGAGCAGTTCTTC. The V and J genes are TRBV28 and TRBJ2-1, with 8 positions matching TRBD2. V gave up 3 bases and J gave up 3 bases; unmatched junction bases: 7. This CDR3 region has 16 residues. Per the germline V gene, CDR1 is MDHEN and CDR2 is SYDVKM. Full variable domain (outside the CDR3, taken from reference TRBV28 and TRBJ2-1): DVKVTQSSRYLVKRTGEKVFLECVQDMDHENMFWYRQDPGLGLRLIYFSYDVKMKEKGDIPEGYSVSREKKERFSLILESASTNQTSMYLCASSFRSGSYYNEQFFGPGTRLTVL.

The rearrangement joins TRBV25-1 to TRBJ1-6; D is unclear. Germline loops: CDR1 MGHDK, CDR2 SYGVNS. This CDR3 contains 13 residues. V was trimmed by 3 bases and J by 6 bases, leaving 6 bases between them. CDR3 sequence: CASSEVFNSPLHF. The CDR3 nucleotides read TGTGCCAGCAGTGAGGTTTTTAATTCACCCCTCCACTTT.

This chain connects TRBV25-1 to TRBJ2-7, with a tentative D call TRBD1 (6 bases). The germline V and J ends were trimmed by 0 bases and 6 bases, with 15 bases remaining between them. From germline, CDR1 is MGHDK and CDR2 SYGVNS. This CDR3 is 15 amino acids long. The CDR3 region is CASSEYRTVVGEQYF. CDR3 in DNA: TGTGCCAGCAGTGAATATCGGACAGTGGTGGGCGAGCAGTACTTC.

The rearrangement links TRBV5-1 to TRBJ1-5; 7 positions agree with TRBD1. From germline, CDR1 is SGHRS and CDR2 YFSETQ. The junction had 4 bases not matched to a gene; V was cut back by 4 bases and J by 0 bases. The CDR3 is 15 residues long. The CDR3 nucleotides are TGCGCCAGCAGCATCGGGACAGATAGCAATCAGCCCCAGCATTTT. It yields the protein CASSIGTDSNQPQHF. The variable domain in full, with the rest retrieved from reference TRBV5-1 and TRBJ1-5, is KAGVTQTPRYLIKTRGQQVTLSCSPISGHRSVSWYQQTPGQGLQFLFEYFSETQRNKGNFPGRFSGRQFSNSRSEMNVSTLELGDSALYLCASSIGTDSNQPQHFGDGTRLSIL.

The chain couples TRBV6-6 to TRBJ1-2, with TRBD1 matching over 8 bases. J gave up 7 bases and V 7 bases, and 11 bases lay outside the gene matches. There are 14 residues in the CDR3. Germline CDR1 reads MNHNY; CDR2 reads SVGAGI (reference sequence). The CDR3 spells CASKPITGGSGYTF. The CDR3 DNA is TGTGCCAGCAAACCTATTACAGGGGGGTCTGGCTACACCTTC.

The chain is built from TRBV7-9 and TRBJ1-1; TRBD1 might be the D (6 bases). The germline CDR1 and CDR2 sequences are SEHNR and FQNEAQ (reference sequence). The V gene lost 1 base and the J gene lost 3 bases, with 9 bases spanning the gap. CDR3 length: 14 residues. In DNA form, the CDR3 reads TGTGCCAGCAGCTTAGTAGGGGGGCACACTGAAGCTTTCTTT. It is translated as CASSLVGGHTEAFF.

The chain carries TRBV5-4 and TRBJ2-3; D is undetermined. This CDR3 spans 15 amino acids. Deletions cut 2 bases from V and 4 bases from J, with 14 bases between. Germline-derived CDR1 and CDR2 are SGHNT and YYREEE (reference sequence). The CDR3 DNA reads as TGTGCCAGCAGCTTTTTTTTAGGGCAGGCAGATACGCAGTATTTT. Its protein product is CASSFFLGQADTQYF.